The 28 T cell receptor beta chains below were found in one sample sequenced in a study of response to subunit inactivated influenza vaccine (dated by TCRdb to between 2018 and 2020). This sample's time point label indicates: around 45 days after influenza vaccine administration. Receptors were amplified or captured by RT-PCR. For sequencing, an Illumina HiSeq 2500 was employed. The public reads were quality trimmed at Q25 with fastp and then assembled into clones with MiXCR by TCRdb, keeping productive beta chains. All rows with the same CDR3 protein become a single entry with the most common DNA and genes. The sample includes around 500,000 distinct CDR3 sequences, with 9.5% to 13% observed a single time. The top ten constitute approximately 12% of the sample. The material was PBMCs from blood, obtained roughly 48 days after vaccination. These receptors all come from a man over 45 who received an inactivated influenza vaccine. Donor details come from another sample of the same person, matched by shared clones.

The chain uses TRBV20-1 and TRBJ1-1, with D possibly being TRBD1 (6 bases). Trimming stripped 1 base from V and 5 bases from J, with 14 bases between. The CDR3 covers 14 residues. Germline values: CDR1 DFQATT, CDR2 SNEGSKA (reference sequence). This CDR3 reads CSARAGGGITEAFF. CDR3 DNA: TGCAGTGCTAGAGCGGGGGGGGGCATTACTGAAGCTTTCTTT.

This clonotype was recorded a few times. The V gene is TRBV20-1, the J gene TRBJ2-1; 8 nucleotides line up with TRBD1. Germline lookup yields CDR1 DFQATT and CDR2 SNEGSKA (reference sequence). The CDR3 runs 17 residues. The junction had 13 bases not matched to a gene; V was cut back by 3 bases and J by 3 bases. The CDR3 reads CSASPPLGQGIYNEQFF. The CDR3 DNA reads TGCAGTGCTAGCCCCCCGCTTGGACAGGGAATCTACAATGAGCAGTTCTTC.

This clonotype came up many times. The chain combines TRBV12-3 or TRBV12-4 with TRBJ1-2; 8 bases are a match to TRBD1. The CDR3 length is 14 residues. V was clipped by 6 bases and J by 3 bases; unmatched bases: 6. The CDR3 DNA is TGTGCCAGCAGAACGACAGGGGTGGACTATGGCTACACCTTC. This encodes CASRTTGVDYGYTF.

The V call is TRBV5-1, the J call TRBJ2-5, with 8 bases fitting TRBD2. The J segment lost 2 bases and the V segment lost 0 bases, leaving 3 bases of the junction unmatched. CDR3 length: 15 amino acids. The germline V gene has CDR1 SGHRS and CDR2 YFSETQ. The CDR3: CASSLAASGQETQYF. CDR3 in DNA: TGCGCCAGCAGCTTGGCGGCTAGCGGGCAAGAGACCCAGTACTTC.

Note on this clonotype: Since a much larger clone is just one base distant, this may be a read error. As the CDR3 is not closed by the conserved phenylalanine or tryptophan, this likely results from a read error. V and J are TRBV20-1 and TRBJ2-1, with 8 bases that match TRBD2. The germline V gene encodes CDR1 DFQATT and CDR2 SNEGSKA (reference sequence). The junction had 7 bases not matched to a gene; V was cut back by 4 bases and J by 5 bases. CDR3 length equals 14 residues. As DNA, the CDR3 is TGCAGTGCTAAAGAGCGGGGGCCCAACAATGAGCAGTTCATC. Translating gives CSAKERGPNNEQFI.

This clonotype was counted between two and nine times. This chain links TRBV27 with TRBJ2-2; a weak D match, TRBD2 (5 bases). Germline V lookup: CDR1 MNHEY, CDR2 SMNVEV (reference sequence). This CDR3 is 15 amino acids long. Trimming stripped 5 bases from V and 7 bases from J, with 17 bases between. As DNA, the CDR3 is TGTGCCAGCAGTGCCGGACTGAAGACGGGCGGGGAGCTGTTTTTT. The encoded protein is CASSAGLKTGGELFF.

In its sample, this clonotype was seen a few times. The gene calls are TRBV6-1 and TRBJ1-6; D is ambiguous. The CDR3 runs to 13 residues. CDR1 MNHNS and CDR2 SASEGT come from the germline V gene. With 0 bases removed from V and 6 bases from J, the gap between germline ends came to 3 bases. CDR3: CASSEAINSPLHF. CDR3 DNA sequence: TGTGCCAGCAGTGAAGCGATTAATTCACCCCTCCACTTT.

The genes are TRBV7-9 and TRBJ2-1; 11 bases are shared with TRBD2. Germline V CDR1 and CDR2: SEHNR, FQNEAQ (reference sequence). The J segment lost 7 bases and the V segment lost 5 bases, leaving 10 bases of the junction unmatched. The CDR3 has 16 residues. This CDR3 reads CASSPWLAGGGNEQFF. The CDR3 bases are TGTGCCAGCAGCCCCTGGCTAGCGGGGGGCGGTAATGAGCAGTTCTTC.

The table lists this clonotype with a few counts. Being one base from a much bigger clone, this may be a read error. This chain joins TRBV20-1 and TRBJ1-6; TRBD1 matches 9 bases. The germline CDR1 and CDR2 sequences are DFQATT and SNEGSKA (reference sequence). The length of the CDR3 is 16 residues. CDR3 nucleotide sequence: TGCTGTGCTAGAGCTTCTAGGGACAGGGAGAACTCACCCCTCCACTTT. The encoded protein is CCARASRDRENSPLHF.

This clonotype was picked up many times. The V and J genes are TRBV5-1 and TRBJ2-1, with 10 bases aligning to TRBD2. V dropped 4 bases and J dropped 2; count of bases not matched to a gene: 6. Germline CDR1 SGHRS, CDR2 YFSETQ. This CDR3 spans 16 amino acids. The CDR3 here is CASSKSGRAAYNEQFF. The CDR3 DNA follows: TGCGCCAGCAGCAAAAGCGGGAGGGCCGCCTACAATGAGCAGTTCTTC.

This clonotype was observed a handful of times. The chain is built from TRBV2 and TRBJ1-5, with D uncertain. There are 15 residues in the CDR3. Trimming left V 1 base short and J 2 bases short, with 9 bases between. Germline loops: CDR1 SNHLY, CDR2 FYNNEI. In nucleotides, the CDR3 is TGTGCCAGCAGTGAAGAACAGATACGCAATCAGCCCCAGCATTTT. Translation: CASSEEQIRNQPQHF.

The chain carries TRBV5-1 and TRBJ2-1; the D is unclear. Germline assignment: CDR1 SGHRS and CDR2 YFSETQ. Between the trimmed V and J ends, which lost 1 base and 6 bases, there was a span of 11 bases. This CDR3 has 14 residues. CDR3 residues: CASSLPGPINEQFF. CDR3 in DNA: TGCGCCAGCAGCTTGCCGGGCCCTATCAATGAGCAGTTCTTC.

This clonotype was counted ten times or more. The chain combines TRBV12-3 or TRBV12-4 with TRBJ2-1, with TRBD2 as a possible D gene (5 bases). V gave up 3 bases and J gave up 9 bases, with 12 bases separating them. There are 13 residues in the CDR3. The CDR3 DNA is TGTGCCAGCAGTTTTAACCGGGGTACTGAGCAGTTCTTC. It translates to CASSFNRGTEQFF.

The rearrangement joins TRBV12-3 or TRBV12-4 to TRBJ1-2, with D hard to call. CDR3 length: 15 amino acids. The V gene lost 5 bases and the J gene lost 1 base, with 14 bases spanning the gap. CDR3 amino acids: CASSRGRDSNYGYTF. Written as DNA, the CDR3 is TGTGCCAGCAGTCGCGGGAGAGATAGTAACTATGGCTACACCTTC.

The chain joins TRBV5-1 to TRBJ2-3; D gene ambiguous. Trimming took off 0 bases at V and 4 bases at J, with 9 bases between the two ends. Germline CDR1 and CDR2: SGHRS and YFSETQ. The CDR3 extends over 14 amino acids. The CDR3 bases are TGCGCCAGCAGCTTGGAGGTGAAGGCAGATACGCAGTATTTT. Protein sequence: CASSLEVKADTQYF.

This clonotype was seen only a few times. The V and J genes are TRBV20-1 and TRBJ2-7; 7 bases agree with TRBD1. Unmatched junction bases numbered 7, after V lost 6 bases and J lost 5 bases. The CDR3 consists of 12 residues. CDR1 is DFQATT, CDR2 SNEGSKA, per germline (reference sequence). The CDR3 loop is CSARRQGDEQYF. For the CDR3, the DNA is TGCAGTGCCCGAAGACAGGGAGACGAGCAGTACTTC.

V gene TRBV12-3 or TRBV12-4 combines with J gene TRBJ1-2, with D tentatively TRBD1 (6 bases). The CDR3 is 16 amino acids. Trimming pared 6 bases from V and 6 bases from J, leaving 23 bases between. The CDR3 loop reads CASSQMGALQGNGYTF. The CDR3 DNA is TGTGCCAGCAGCCAGATGGGCGCCCTACAGGGAAATGGCTACACCTTC.

This clonotype has more than one count but fewer than ten. The chain employs TRBV24-1 and TRBJ2-5, with 7 nucleotides matching TRBD2. The V gene end was trimmed by 0 bases and the J gene end by 5 bases; junction bases not matched to a gene: 2. The CDR3 length is 14 residues. Germline values: CDR1 KGHDR, CDR2 SFDVKD. The CDR3 region has the DNA TGTGCCACCAGTGATTTGATGGGAGGGGAGACCCAGTACTTC. Translating it yields CATSDLMGGETQYF.

The CDR3 loop reads CASSLTGSRSDEQFF. CDR3 sequence (DNA): TGTGCCAGCAGTTTAACGGGGAGCAGGAGCGATGAGCAGTTCTTC. The rearrangement links TRBV12-3 or TRBV12-4 to TRBJ2-1, with D perhaps TRBD2 (5 bases). The CDR3 is 15 residues long. Trimming left V 2 bases short and J 8 bases short, with 16 bases between.

This chain links TRBV7-8 with TRBJ1-3; D not certain. From germline, CDR1 is SGHVS and CDR2 FQNEAQ. The CDR3 is 16 amino acids. The V and J ends lost 5 bases and 0 bases respectively, with 14 bases between them. Written as DNA, the CDR3 is TGTGCCAGCAGCATAAGTCGGTGGCCCTCTGGAAACACCATATATTTT. Translating it yields CASSISRWPSGNTIYF.

The genes are TRBV3-1 and TRBJ2-3; D unclear. The CDR3 extends over 14 amino acids. Trimming removed 0 bases from V and 4 bases from J, with 8 bases in between. Germline V gene lookup returns CDR1 LGHDT and CDR2 YNNKEL (reference sequence). This chain's CDR3 is CASSQDLGPDTQYF. The CDR3, as DNA: TGTGCCAGCAGCCAAGATTTGGGCCCAGATACGCAGTATTTT.

The sample holds many counts of this clonotype. This rearrangement joins TRBV20-1 to TRBJ1-5; D ambiguous. V gave up 3 bases and J gave up 1 base, with 7 bases separating them. Germline V lookup: CDR1 DFQATT, CDR2 SNEGSKA (reference sequence). CDR3 length: 13 residues. The CDR3 DNA sequence: TGCAGTGCTAGTGCCCACAGCAATCAGCCCCAGCATTTT. Protein sequence: CSASAHSNQPQHF.

A remark on this clonotype: An end of the junction does not agree with germline; a read error may underlie this. The chain recombines TRBV6-5 with TRBJ2-7; D remains ambiguous. This CDR3 is built from 13 residues. CDR1 is MNHEY and CDR2 is SVGAGI in the germline V gene. This CDR3 is CATSYRESYEQYF. CDR3 DNA: TGTGCCACCAGTTATAGGGAAAGCTACGAGCAGTACTTC.

This clonotype was seen more than once but under ten times. V is TRBV12-3 or TRBV12-4 and J is TRBJ1-5; a possible D gene is TRBD1 (6 bases). This CDR3 comprises 15 residues. The V gene lost 5 bases and the J gene lost 1 base, with 12 bases spanning the gap. This CDR3 is CASSVTGRSNQPQHF. The CDR3 nucleotides read TGTGCCAGCAGTGTAACAGGGCGAAGCAATCAGCCCCAGCATTTT.

The V call is TRBV10-3, the J call TRBJ2-5, with TRBD1 matching over 8 bases. The CDR3 extends over 13 amino acids. Trimming cost V 6 bases and J 2 bases; bases outside gene matches: 2. The germline V gene has CDR1 ENHRY and CDR2 SYGVKD. In nucleotides, the CDR3 is TGTGCCATCAGGACAGGGGTACAAGAGACCCAGTACTTC. Its protein product is CAIRTGVQETQYF.

The rearrangement joins TRBV12-3 or TRBV12-4 to TRBJ2-7, with 9 positions matching TRBD1. The V and J ends lost 5 bases and 7 bases, in that order; junction bases with no gene match: 6. This CDR3 is built from 13 residues. In nucleotides, the CDR3 is TGTGCCAGCAGTCCCGGGACAGGGTGGGAGCAGTACTTC. Translated, it gives CASSPGTGWEQYF.

The rearrangement joins TRBV14 to TRBJ2-7, with D tentatively TRBD1 (6 bases). The germline V and J ends were trimmed by 3 bases and 2 bases, with 8 bases remaining between them. Germline CDR1 is SGHDN and CDR2 is FVKESK. CDR3 length equals 13 residues. The CDR3 here is CASSQTGTYEQYF. The CDR3 DNA sequence: TGTGCCAGCAGCCAGACAGGAACCTACGAGCAGTACTTC.

This clonotype was seen a few times. The chain joins TRBV27 to TRBJ2-5, with 8 nucleotides matching TRBD1. Germline CDR1 MNHEY, CDR2 SMNVEV (reference sequence). The CDR3 covers 15 residues. V lost 2 bases to trimming and J lost 5 bases; unmatched junction nucleotides: 7. CDR3 nucleotide sequence: TGTGCCAGCAGTTTAAGGGCAGGGGGCATCGAGACCCAGTACTTC. The encoded protein is CASSLRAGGIETQYF.